The 25 T cell receptor beta chains given below trace back to one sample, sequenced in a study of blood T cell repertoires in COVID-19. Assay used: immunoSEQ multiplex PCR; TCRdb lists only in-frame clones, some missing. The table shows over 75,000 clones, with less than 90% occurring only once. The specimen sequenced was peripheral blood. These receptors were obtained from a human donor in a cohort sampled during active COVID-19.

The chain carries TRBV27 and TRBJ2-4; 11 positions match TRBD2. The CDR3 covers 18 residues. V gave up 5 bases and J gave up 0 bases; unmatched junction bases: 9. Germline CDR1 is MNHEY and CDR2 is SMNVEV (reference sequence). The DNA of the CDR3 is TGTGCCAGCAGTCGCGCGCCTAGCGGGGGGCTAGCCAAAAACATTCAGTACTTC. This sequence encodes CASSRAPSGGLAKNIQYF.

This clone is a singleton in its sample. J is TRBJ1-1 and V is TRBV6-2 or TRBV6-3; D is unclear. This CDR3 is 15 amino acids long. The germline V gene encodes CDR1 MNHEY and CDR2 SVGEGT. The V end was cut by 5 bases, the J end by 0 bases, with 13 bases between. The CDR3 DNA reads as TGTGCCAGCAGTACATACAGATACTTGAACACTGAAGCTTTCTTT. Translating it yields CASSTYRYLNTEAFF.

This clone was seen a few times. The chain carries TRBV7-3 and TRBJ1-5; no firm D call. Germline assignment: CDR1 SGHTA and CDR2 FQGTGA. Trimming took 5 bases from V and 3 from J, leaving 8 bases between them. The CDR3 extends over 13 amino acids. The CDR3 nucleotides are TGTGCCAGCAGCGCTAATCCCAATCAGCCCCAGCATTTT. This codes for CASSANPNQPQHF.

The CDR3 DNA is TGTGCCAGCAGCTTGAATGCGGGGGCCTCCTACAATGAGCAGTTCTTC. This codes for CASSLNAGASYNEQFF. This chain connects TRBV11-1 to TRBJ2-1, with D perhaps TRBD2 (7 bases). V lost 3 bases and J lost 0, with 12 bases in between. CDR3 length: 16 residues. Germline assignment: CDR1 SGHAT and CDR2 FQDESV (reference sequence).

The gene calls are TRBV7-2 and TRBJ1-1, with D possibly TRBD1 on 5 matching bases. The V gene lost 6 bases and the J gene lost 4 bases, with 15 bases spanning the gap. CDR1 is SGHTA and CDR2 is FQGNSA in the germline V gene. This CDR3 region has 14 residues. The CDR3 here is CASSFLRDSTEAFF. The CDR3 bases are TGTGCCAGCAGTTTTCTCAGGGATAGCACTGAAGCTTTCTTT. The variable domain in full, completed from reference TRBV7-2 and TRBJ1-1, reads GAGVSQSPSNKVTEKGKDVELRCDPISGHTALYWYRQSLGQGLEFLIYFQGNSAPDKSGLPSDRFSAERTGGSVSTLTIQRTQQEDSAVYLCASSFLRDSTEAFFGQGTRLTVV.

The genes are TRBV28 and TRBJ2-7, with D tentatively TRBD2 (5 bases). The CDR3 loop spans 14 amino acids. Germline CDR1 is MDHEN and CDR2 is SYDVKM. V was shortened by 7 bases and J by 0 bases, with 13 bases between the two germline ends. CDR3 bases: TGTGCCAGCATCTCTAGAGGGCACTCCTACGAGCAGTACTTC. Translated: CASISRGHSYEQYF.

The chain joins TRBV2 to TRBJ2-3; D is undetermined. Per the germline V gene, CDR1 is SNHLY and CDR2 is FYNNEI. With 7 bases removed from V and 2 bases from J, the gap between germline ends came to 13 bases. The CDR3 runs 14 residues. DNA for the CDR3: TGTGCCAGCACCCCGTTTACGGTCACAGATACGCAGTATTTT. It specifies CASTPFTVTDTQYF.

CDR3 in amino acids: CASSMSGTIGGEQFF. DNA of the CDR3: TGTGCCAGTAGTATGAGCGGGACAATAGGCGGTGAGCAGTTCTTC. The V gene is TRBV19, the J gene TRBJ2-1, with D perhaps matching TRBD2 (7 bases). With 3 bases removed from V and 9 bases from J, the gap between germline ends came to 18 bases. This CDR3 has 15 residues. Germline CDR1 and CDR2: LNHDA and SQIVND (reference sequence).

The rearrangement joins TRBV18 to TRBJ1-5; no firm D call. V shed 4 bases and J shed 7 bases, with 14 bases lying between them. Germline V gene data show CDR1 as KGHSH and CDR2 as LQKENI. The CDR3 contains 14 residues. The CDR3 spells CASSQAGRGQPQHF. Written as DNA, the CDR3 is TGTGCCAGCTCACAGGCCGGCCGGGGACAGCCCCAGCATTTT. The full variable domain, in which reference TRBV18 and TRBJ1-5 provide the parts outside the CDR3, is NAGVMQNPRHLVRRRGQEARLRCSPMKGHSHVYWYRQLPEEGLKFMVYLQKENIIDESGMPKERFSAEFPKEGPSILRIQQVVRGDSAAYFCASSQAGRGQPQHFGDGTRLSIL.

J is TRBJ1-5 and V is TRBV5-6; D not resolved. Trimming took 3 bases from V and 5 from J, leaving 9 bases between them. The CDR3 spans 13 residues. Germline CDR1 and CDR2: SGHDT and YYEEEE. CDR3 coding DNA: TGTGCCAGCAGCTCGTCCCCAGATCAGCCCCAGCATTTT. It codes for CASSSSPDQPQHF. The full variable domain, in which reference TRBV5-6 and TRBJ1-5 provide the parts outside the CDR3, is DAGVTQSPTHLIKTRGQQVTLRCSPKSGHDTVSWYQQALGQGPQFIFQYYEEEERQRGNFPDRFSGHQFPNYSSELNVNALLLGDSALYLCASSSSPDQPQHFGDGTRLSIL.

The chain employs TRBV4-2 and TRBJ1-4; TRBD1 might be the D (5 bases). Per the germline V gene, CDR1 is LGHNA and CDR2 is YNFKEQ. The CDR3 has 19 residues. V gave up 2 bases and J gave up 1 base, with 20 bases separating them. The CDR3: CASSQWVQGRMGTNEKLFF. The DNA for the CDR3 is TGTGCCAGCAGCCAATGGGTCCAGGGCCGGATGGGAACTAATGAAAAACTGTTTTTT.

J is TRBJ2-7 and V is TRBV19; the D is unclear. This CDR3 is built from 13 residues. The germline CDR1 and CDR2 sequences are LNHDA and SQIVND (reference sequence). Trimming removed 3 bases at V and 1 base at J, with 7 bases between. CDR3 protein: CASSISGSYEQYF. The CDR3 nucleotides are TGTGCCAGTAGTATTTCGGGTTCCTACGAGCAGTACTTC.

The chain couples TRBV7-9 to TRBJ2-5; 13 bases fit TRBD2. The V gene's germline CDR1 is SEHNR and CDR2 FQNEAQ (reference sequence). The V segment lost 5 bases and the J segment 1 base; nucleotides outside the gene matches: 4. The CDR3 is made up of 16 amino acids. CDR3 sequence: CASSRTSGRLQETQYF. DNA for the CDR3: TGTGCCAGCAGCCGGACTAGCGGGAGACTCCAAGAGACCCAGTACTTC.

This clone has more than one count but fewer than ten. The chain's CDR3 is CASPGAQGGRTEAFF. CDR3 coding DNA: TGTGCCAGCCCCGGGGCCCAGGGAGGAAGGACTGAAGCTTTCTTT. The V call is TRBV28, the J call TRBJ1-1, with D tentatively TRBD1 (5 bases). The CDR3 is 15 amino acids. The germline gives CDR1 MDHEN, CDR2 SYDVKM. V lost 8 bases, J lost 5 bases, and 21 bases lay in between.

The CDR3 DNA sequence: TGCGCCAGCAGCTCGACAGGGGGCACAGATACGCAGTATTTT. This sequence encodes CASSSTGGTDTQYF. The rearrangement joins TRBV5-1 to TRBJ2-3, with TRBD1 matching over 8 bases. Germline loops: CDR1 SGHRS, CDR2 YFSETQ. The V gene end was trimmed by 3 bases and the J gene end by 1 base; junction bases not matched to a gene: 1. The CDR3 totals 14 residues.

CDR3 residues: CASNLAGGKEQYF. The CDR3 bases are TGTGCCAGCAACCTAGCGGGGGGGAAGGAGCAGTACTTC. The J gene is TRBJ2-7, the V gene TRBV12-3 or TRBV12-4; TRBD2 aligns across 12 bases. The CDR3 runs to 13 residues. After removal of 7 bases from V and 7 bases from J, the junction contained 5 bases not matched to a gene.

The J gene is TRBJ1-1, the V gene TRBV29-1; TRBD1 matches 9 bases. Trimming took 6 bases from V and 5 from J; bases not matched to a gene: 7. The CDR3 loop spans 13 amino acids. Germline lookup yields CDR1 SQVTM and CDR2 ANQGSEA. Here the CDR3 reads CSVPGQGLTEAFF. In nucleotides, the CDR3 is TGCAGCGTCCCGGGACAGGGCTTAACTGAAGCTTTCTTT.

This clone occurred once. V is TRBV24-1 and J is TRBJ1-2; the D gene is possibly TRBD1 (6 bases). This CDR3 spans 13 amino acids. Trimming removed 10 bases from V and 9 bases from J, with 20 bases in between. Germline CDR1 is KGHDR and CDR2 is SFDVKD. CDR3 coding DNA: TGTGCCACAGGGGACACGGAGAGTGATAGCTACACCTTC. It translates to CATGDTESDSYTF.

This clone occurred a few times. This sequence joins TRBV7-9 and TRBJ1-1; TRBD1 might be the D (6 bases). The CDR3 contains 13 residues. The germline V gene encodes CDR1 SEHNR and CDR2 FQNEAQ (reference sequence). The V gene lost 4 bases and the J gene lost 5 bases, with 11 bases spanning the gap. The CDR3 DNA sequence: TGTGCCAGCAGCTCACAGGGTTCGACTGAAGCTTTCTTT. Translating gives CASSSQGSTEAFF.

The sample holds a few counts of this clone. J is TRBJ1-2 and V is TRBV7-9; perhaps TRBD1 as D (6 bases). The CDR3 consists of 15 residues. The germline V gene has CDR1 SEHNR and CDR2 FQNEAQ (reference sequence). Trimming removed 3 bases at V and 0 bases at J, with 11 bases between. The chain's CDR3 is CASSFGTSANYGYTF. The CDR3 DNA is TGTGCCAGCAGCTTTGGGACATCAGCTAACTATGGCTACACCTTC.

The chain employs TRBV7-2 and TRBJ1-2, with TRBD1 identical over 7 bases. CDR1 and CDR2 (germline): SGHTA, FQGNSA. The CDR3 is 16 residues long. Losses at the gene ends were 0 bases for V and 0 bases for J; bases not matched to a gene: 4. The CDR3 region has the DNA TGTGCCAGCAGCTTAGCGCGACAGGGAGCTAACTATGGCTACACCTTC. It yields the protein CASSLARQGANYGYTF.

This clone was counted a single time. V and J are TRBV5-1 and TRBJ1-5; D call uncertain. Between the trimmed V and J ends, which lost 4 bases and 4 bases, there was a span of 9 bases. CDR1 SGHRS and CDR2 YFSETQ come from the germline V gene. This CDR3 has 13 amino acids. Here the CDR3 DNA reads TGCGCCAGCAGCCCAGGCCCGAATCAGCCCCAGCATTTT. Its protein is CASSPGPNQPQHF.

The genes are TRBV7-6 and TRBJ2-5; 13 positions match TRBD2. The CDR3 loop spans 16 amino acids. The V and J ends lost 5 bases and 5 bases, in that order; junction bases with no gene match: 8. The germline CDR1 and CDR2 sequences are SGHVS and FNYEAQ. The CDR3 reads CASSHRLAGGVETQYF. The CDR3 DNA follows: TGTGCCAGCAGCCATAGACTAGCGGGGGGCGTGGAGACCCAGTACTTC.

The V and J genes are TRBV27 and TRBJ2-7, with a weak D call TRBD1 (5 bases). V was clipped by 2 bases and J by 6 bases, with 14 bases between them. The germline gives CDR1 MNHEY, CDR2 SMNVEV (reference sequence). The CDR3 contains 14 residues. The CDR3 DNA is TGTGCCAGCAGTTTAGGTCAGGGTTTAGGCGAGCAGTACTTC. Translated: CASSLGQGLGEQYF.

Turning to this clone: The sample contains more than one DNA sequence encoding this CDR3. This sequence joins TRBV27 and TRBJ1-2, with 9 nucleotides matching TRBD1. CDR1 MNHEY and CDR2 SMNVEV come from the germline V gene (reference sequence). V trimming: 0 bases; J trimming: 2 bases; junction bases outside the gene matches: 1. The CDR3 is made up of 15 amino acids. The CDR3 sequence is CASSLSGTGNYGYTF. The CDR3 DNA sequence: TGTGCCAGCAGTTTATCGGGGACAGGGAACTATGGCTACACCTTC.